This is a list of T cell receptor beta chains from one sample in a study of T cell responses to AZD1222 COVID-19 vaccine. Sequenced by immunoSEQ multiplex PCR; TCRdb stores in-frame clones only, minus some. The table includes fewer than 180,000 clones, approximately 92% detected once. Specimen: peripheral blood, collected 28 days after the second AZD1222 dose. Every receptor here comes from an adult who received the AZD1222 COVID-19 vaccine. Each CDR3 is given with its conserved first and last residue. Each record gives: clone size, J gene, V gene, D gene, CDR3 DNA, CDR3 protein. A D gene is named only where the DNA matches it firmly. The size of a clone is reported for some rows only, either as once, few or many, or as a class for expanded clones.

clone_size: NA; j_call: TRBJ1-2; v_call: TRBV11-2; d_call: NA; cdr3_nt: TGTGCCAGCAGCTATACCTCTCGACAGGTCAAATTC; cdr3_aa: CASSYTSRQVKF
clone_size: NA; j_call: TRBJ1-2; v_call: TRBV21-1; d_call: NA; cdr3_nt: TGTGCCAGCAGGAGAAGTGTAAGGGGGCAGAGCTATGGCTACACCTTC; cdr3_aa: CASRRSVRGQSYGYTF
clone_size: NA; j_call: TRBJ2-1; v_call: TRBV5-1; d_call: TRBD2; cdr3_nt: TGCGCCAGCAGCTTGGGGGATACTAGCGGTAGCTCCTACAATGAGCAGTTCTTC; cdr3_aa: CASSLGDTSGSSYNEQFF
clone_size: NA; j_call: TRBJ1-5; v_call: TRBV10-2; d_call: NA; cdr3_nt: TGCGCCAGCAGTGAGTCTACAAATCAGCCCCAGCATTTT; cdr3_aa: CASSESTNQPQHF
clone_size: NA; j_call: TRBJ2-7; v_call: TRBV13; d_call: NA; cdr3_nt: TGTGCCAGCAGCTCCCGATGGCTCTCCTACGAGCAGTACTTC; cdr3_aa: CASSSRWLSYEQYF
clone_size: NA; j_call: TRBJ1-1; v_call: TRBV6-5; d_call: NA; cdr3_nt: TGTGCCAGCAGCTCACCTCAGAACACTGAAGCTTTCTTT; cdr3_aa: CASSSPQNTEAFF
clone_size: NA; j_call: TRBJ2-7; v_call: TRBV7-8; d_call: NA; cdr3_nt: TGTGCCAGCAGCTTAGTTCCGGGGACACCCTACGAGCAGTACTTC; cdr3_aa: CASSLVPGTPYEQYF
clone_size: NA; j_call: TRBJ1-2; v_call: TRBV30; d_call: NA; cdr3_nt: TGTGCCTGGAGTGTAGGCGTTAACTATGGCTACACCTTC; cdr3_aa: CAWSVGVNYGYTF
clone_size: NA; j_call: TRBJ1-1; v_call: TRBV6-5; d_call: NA; cdr3_nt: TGTGCCAGCAGTTACCGGGGGGCTGTGACTTTCTTT; cdr3_aa: CASSYRGAVTFF
clone_size: NA; j_call: TRBJ2-6; v_call: TRBV7-2; d_call: TRBD1; cdr3_nt: TGTGCCAGCGACAGGGGTTCTGGGGCCAACGTCCTGACTTTC; cdr3_aa: CASDRGSGANVLTF
clone_size: NA; j_call: TRBJ2-3; v_call: TRBV24-1; d_call: TRBD2; cdr3_nt: TGTGCCACCAGTGATTTGCTAGGGGGACTAGCGGGATCCACAGATACGCAGTATTTT; cdr3_aa: CATSDLLGGLAGSTDTQYF
clone_size: NA; j_call: TRBJ2-3; v_call: TRBV28; d_call: TRBD2; cdr3_nt: TGTGCCAGCAGTTTATATGCAGCGGGAGGGCCAAGGGGCACAGATACGCAGTATTTT; cdr3_aa: CASSLYAAGGPRGTDTQYF
clone_size: few; j_call: TRBJ1-2; v_call: TRBV6-5; d_call: TRBD1; cdr3_nt: TGTGCCAGCAGACGGGACAGGGGGAACTATGGCTACACCTTC; cdr3_aa: CASRRDRGNYGYTF
clone_size: once; j_call: TRBJ2-7; v_call: TRBV10-1; d_call: NA; cdr3_nt: TGCGCCAGCAGTGACCCAGACAGGTTGGGTGAGCAGTACTTC; cdr3_aa: CASSDPDRLGEQYF
clone_size: NA; j_call: TRBJ2-5; v_call: TRBV5-1; d_call: TRBD2; cdr3_nt: TGCGCCAGCAGCTTGGTAATGCTAGCGGGAGGGGTGGAGACCCAGTACTTC; cdr3_aa: CASSLVMLAGGVETQYF